These 25 T cell receptor beta chains were all obtained from the same sample, sequenced in a study of Ad26.COV2.S vaccination and SARS-CoV-2 variants. Generated by immunoSEQ multiplex PCR, the TCRdb table keeps only in-frame clones and is missing some. Among 200,000 to 250,000 clones listed, approximately 87% were seen once. The treatment here: about 20 received Ad26.COV2.S at low or high dose, single or two shots; roughly five received placebo; per-sample allocation not given. Day 63 after the first vaccine or placebo injection was the time point for sampling. The sample consisted of peripheral blood, taken in a trial of Ad26.COV2.S vaccine versus placebo. The receptors come from a person aged 18-65 years who received the Ad26.COV2.S COVID-19 vaccine or a placebo.

This chain connects TRBV6-5 to TRBJ1-2; a possible D gene is TRBD1 (5 bases). V lost 9 bases and J 8 bases, leaving 16 bases between the germline ends. CDR3 length: 12 residues. Germline V gene lookup returns CDR1 MNHEY and CDR2 SVGAGI. The CDR3 region has the DNA TGTGCCAGTAGAGAGGGGTTGCGAGGCTACACCTTC. Translated, it gives CASREGLRGYTF.

This clone was detected ten times or more. The chain uses TRBV14 and TRBJ2-3, with no clear D. Trimming took 7 bases from V and 2 from J, leaving 16 bases between them. This CDR3 is built from 15 residues. Germline V gives CDR1 SGHDN, CDR2 FVKESK. CDR3 amino acids: CASTSGRMDTDTQYF. The CDR3 DNA reads as TGTGCCAGCACCTCCGGCCGGATGGACACAGATACGCAGTATTTT. The full variable domain, its missing parts supplied by reference TRBV14 and TRBJ2-3, is EAGVTQFPSHSVIEKGQTVTLRCDPISGHDNLYWYRRVMGKEIKFLLHFVKESKQDESGMPNNRFLAERTGGTYSTLKVQPAELEDSGVYFCASTSGRMDTDTQYFGPGTRLTVL.

The chain uses TRBV19 and TRBJ2-3; no definite D call. The CDR3 spans 12 residues. V gave up 6 bases and J gave up 6 bases, with 10 bases separating them. Germline CDR1 LNHDA, CDR2 SQIVND (reference sequence). The CDR3 DNA reads TGTGCCAGTAGCCCCATCGGGGATACGCAGTATTTT. Protein product: CASSPIGDTQYF. The complete variable domain, with remaining parts taken from reference TRBV19 and TRBJ2-3, reads DGGITQSPKYLFRKEGQNVTLSCEQNLNHDAMYWYRQDPGQGLRLIYYSQIVNDFQKGDIAEGYSVSREKKESFPLTVTSAQKNPTAFYLCASSPIGDTQYFGPGTRLTVL.

The rearrangement links TRBV28 to TRBJ1-4; tentatively, D is TRBD1 (6 bases). The CDR3 has 15 residues. The germline gives CDR1 MDHEN, CDR2 SYDVKM. The germline V and J ends were trimmed by 4 bases and 6 bases, with 15 bases remaining between them. CDR3 coding DNA: TGTGCCAGCAGTTCCCACCTACAGGGTTATGAAAAACTGTTTTTT. This encodes CASSSHLQGYEKLFF.

The rearrangement joins TRBV7-9 to TRBJ2-6; 9 bases map to TRBD1. V trimming: 3 bases; J trimming: 2 bases; junction bases outside the gene matches: 11. The CDR3 is 19 residues long. Germline assignment: CDR1 SEHNR and CDR2 FQNEAQ (reference sequence). The CDR3 DNA reads TGTGCCAGCAGCTTTATATCCGGGACAGGGTACCCTGGGGCCAACGTCCTGACTTTC. Translation: CASSFISGTGYPGANVLTF.

The chain joins TRBV19 to TRBJ2-1, with TRBD2 matching 8 bases. This CDR3 is 16 amino acids long. The germline CDR1 and CDR2 sequences are LNHDA and SQIVND (reference sequence). Trimming removed 4 bases from V and 0 bases from J; junction bases left unmatched: 5. CDR3 coding DNA: TGTGCCAGTAGTAAGCTAGCGGGTGGCTCCTACAATGAGCAGTTCTTC. Encoded protein: CASSKLAGGSYNEQFF.

The chain joins TRBV10-2 to TRBJ2-5, with 8 positions matching TRBD2. The CDR3 length is 13 residues. Losses at the gene ends were 8 bases for V and 5 bases for J; bases not matched to a gene: 7. Germline V gene lookup returns CDR1 WSHSY and CDR2 SAAADI. CDR3 region: CASGWTSMETQYF. CDR3 in DNA: TGCGCCAGCGGTTGGACTAGCATGGAGACCCAGTACTTC.

The gene calls are TRBV11-2 and TRBJ2-3; perhaps TRBD1 as D (6 bases). V lost 5 bases and J lost 6, with 15 bases in between. From germline, CDR1 is SGHAT and CDR2 FQNNGV. The CDR3 length is 14 residues. This CDR3 is CASSLTGRLDTQYF. As DNA, the CDR3 is TGTGCCAGCAGCCTTACAGGGAGATTGGATACGCAGTATTTT.

J is TRBJ2-7 and V is TRBV10-1; a weak D match, TRBD2 (6 bases). The germline gives CDR1 WNHNN, CDR2 SYGVQD (reference sequence). The CDR3 is made up of 12 amino acids. V shed 11 bases and J shed 2 bases, with 13 bases lying between them. CDR3 in amino acids: CAGGTGTYEQYF. CDR3 DNA sequence: TGCGCCGGGGGGACTGGCACCTACGAGCAGTACTTC.

The chain is built from TRBV7-8 and TRBJ2-5; weak D call: TRBD1 (5 bases). Germline CDR1 reads SGHVS; CDR2 reads FQNEAQ. CDR3 length: 15 residues. V dropped 4 bases and J dropped 5 bases, with 17 bases sitting between them. CDR3 sequence reads: CASSSNRRVSETQYF. The CDR3, as DNA: TGTGCCAGCAGCTCGAACCGCAGGGTATCCGAGACCCAGTACTTC. Filled out from reference TRBV7-8 and TRBJ2-5, the complete variable domain reads GAGVSQSPRYKVAKRGQDVALRCDPISGHVSLFWYQQALGQGPEFLTYFQNEAQLDKSGLPSDRFFAERPEGSVSTLKIQRTQQEDSAVYLCASSSNRRVSETQYFGPGTRLLVL.

The gene calls are TRBV4-1 and TRBJ1-1, with D unclear. V lost 1 base and J lost 0, with 12 bases in between. Germline V gene data show CDR1 as MGHRA and CDR2 as YSYEKL. This CDR3 spans 16 amino acids. CDR3 DNA sequence: TGCGCCAGCAGCCAAGGTACAGTCCAACTGAACACTGAAGCTTTCTTT. This sequence encodes CASSQGTVQLNTEAFF.

Ten or more counts support this clone. The junction differs from germline at one of its ends, possibly a read error. The J gene is TRBJ2-5, the V gene TRBV7-9, with D maybe TRBD2 (6 bases). Germline V gene data show CDR1 as SEHNR and CDR2 as FQNEAQ (reference sequence). The CDR3 has 14 residues. The CDR3 is CASSLGIVSDGGDF. CDR3 nucleotide sequence: TGTGCCAGCAGCTTAGGCATAGTTTCAGACGGCGGGGACTTC.

The chain recombines TRBV19 with TRBJ1-5; D is ambiguous. The CDR3 covers 18 residues. In germline, CDR1 is LNHDA, CDR2 SQIVND (reference sequence). Trimming took off 3 bases at V and 0 bases at J, with 18 bases between the two ends. CDR3 bases: TGTGCCAGTAGTATGGGCGGGGTTGGGTCCCCTAGCAATCAGCCCCAGCATTTT. Its translation: CASSMGGVGSPSNQPQHF.

This rearrangement joins TRBV5-5 to TRBJ1-4, with D uncertain. CDR3 length equals 13 residues. V dropped 1 base and J dropped 7 bases, with 8 bases sitting between them. Per germline, CDR1 SGHKS and CDR2 YYEKEE (reference sequence). The CDR3 loop reads CASSLLPIEKLFF. In nucleotides, the CDR3 is TGTGCCAGCAGCTTGCTCCCTATTGAAAAACTGTTTTTT.

The rearrangement links TRBV21-1 to TRBJ2-2; the table gives TRBD1 as D, unverified against the DNA. TRBV21-1 is a documented pseudogene. The CDR3 loop spans 17 amino acids. The CDR3 DNA sequence: TGTGCCAGCAGCAAAGCGCTTCACGAGGGGGCAACCGGGGAGCTGTTTTTT. This encodes CASSKALHEGATGELFF.

The chain has TRBV27 and TRBJ2-7; the match to TRBD1 covers 8 bases. The CDR3 extends over 14 amino acids. CDR1 and CDR2 from the germline V gene are MNHEY and SMNVEV (reference sequence). With V trimmed by 9 bases and J by 7 bases, 14 bases remained unmatched. CDR3 in amino acids: CASTSRARGQEQYF. CDR3 bases: TGTGCCAGTACGTCTCGGGCCAGGGGGCAGGAGCAGTACTTC.

In this sample, this clone turned up once. This same CDR3 is encoded by further DNA sequences in the sample. The chain links TRBV19 to TRBJ2-7; no reliable D call. The germline V gene has CDR1 LNHDA and CDR2 SQIVND (reference sequence). V dropped 6 bases and J dropped 1 base, with 10 bases sitting between them. The CDR3 totals 13 residues. This CDR3 is CASSPAGSYEQYF. For the CDR3, the DNA is TGTGCCAGTAGCCCCGCCGGGTCCTACGAGCAGTACTTC.

V is TRBV5-6 and J is TRBJ1-2; tentatively, D is TRBD1 (5 bases). The CDR3 runs to 12 residues. CDR1 SGHDT and CDR2 YYEEEE come from the germline V gene. Trimming pared 4 bases from V and 8 bases from J, leaving 12 bases between. The CDR3 DNA follows: TGTGCCAGCAGCCCCGGGGGGAACGGCTACACCTTC. This gives the protein CASSPGGNGYTF.

The chain has TRBV28 and TRBJ1-4; TRBD1 agrees at 7 bases. This CDR3 has 16 residues. V lost 4 bases to trimming and J lost 4 bases; unmatched junction nucleotides: 9. The germline V gene encodes CDR1 MDHEN and CDR2 SYDVKM. CDR3 in DNA: TGTGCCAGCAGTTCCCCCCGACAGGGACTTAATGAAAAACTGTTTTTT. Amino acids: CASSSPRQGLNEKLFF.

Notes on this clone: This same CDR3 is encoded by further DNA sequences in the sample. The chain couples TRBV18 to TRBJ1-1, with D possibly being TRBD1 (5 bases). Trimming removed 2 bases at V and 0 bases at J, with 7 bases between. CDR3 size: 14 residues. Germline V gives CDR1 KGHSH, CDR2 LQKENI. This CDR3 is CASSPRQLNTEAFF. The CDR3 bases are TGTGCCAGCTCACCAAGACAGCTGAACACTGAAGCTTTCTTT.

The chain joins TRBV12-3 or TRBV12-4 to TRBJ2-7; the match to TRBD1 covers 8 bases. The CDR3 totals 13 residues. J gave up 3 bases and V 8 bases, and 6 bases lay outside the gene matches. The CDR3 protein is CASSSDRDYEQYF. CDR3 DNA: TGTGCCAGCTCCTCGGACAGGGACTACGAGCAGTACTTC.

In this sample, this clone turned up once. The V gene is TRBV7-2, the J gene TRBJ1-2, with 9 bases lining up with TRBD1. V lost 1 base to trimming and J lost 2 bases; unmatched junction nucleotides: 2. CDR1 SGHTA and CDR2 FQGNSA come from the germline V gene. The CDR3 runs 15 residues. CDR3 nucleotides: TGTGCCAGCAGCTTAGGTACAGGGGGCAACTATGGCTACACCTTC. Its protein is CASSLGTGGNYGYTF. Full variable domain (missing parts from reference TRBV7-2 and TRBJ1-2): GAGVSQSPSNKVTEKGKDVELRCDPISGHTALYWYRQSLGQGLEFLIYFQGNSAPDKSGLPSDRFSAERTGGSVSTLTIQRTQQEDSAVYLCASSLGTGGNYGYTFGSGTRLTVV.

CDR3 sequence: CASSSGRATDTQYF. The CDR3 DNA reads TGTGCCAGCAGTAGCGGGAGGGCCACAGATACGCAGTATTTT. V and J are TRBV9 and TRBJ2-3; 11 nucleotides line up with TRBD2. CDR3 length: 14 amino acids. The germline V gene encodes CDR1 SGDLS and CDR2 YYNGEE. With 5 bases clipped from V and 2 bases from J, the junction kept 1 base outside the gene matches.

V and J are TRBV27 and TRBJ2-3, with D perhaps TRBD2 (5 bases). The germline V gene encodes CDR1 MNHEY and CDR2 SMNVEV (reference sequence). This CDR3 spans 14 amino acids. V was pared by 6 bases and J by 3 bases, with 13 bases between. The CDR3 coding sequence is TGTGCCAGCAGGCAGCAGAGGAGGACAGATACGCAGTATTTT. This gives the protein CASRQQRRTDTQYF.

The CDR3 region is CASSDVSSYNSPLHF. The DNA of the CDR3 is TGTGCCAGCAGTGACGTAAGCTCCTATAATTCACCCCTCCACTTT. The rearrangement links TRBV2 to TRBJ1-6; no definite D call. Germline CDR1 SNHLY, CDR2 FYNNEI. CDR3 length: 15 amino acids. V lost 3 bases, J lost 0 bases, and 6 bases lay in between.